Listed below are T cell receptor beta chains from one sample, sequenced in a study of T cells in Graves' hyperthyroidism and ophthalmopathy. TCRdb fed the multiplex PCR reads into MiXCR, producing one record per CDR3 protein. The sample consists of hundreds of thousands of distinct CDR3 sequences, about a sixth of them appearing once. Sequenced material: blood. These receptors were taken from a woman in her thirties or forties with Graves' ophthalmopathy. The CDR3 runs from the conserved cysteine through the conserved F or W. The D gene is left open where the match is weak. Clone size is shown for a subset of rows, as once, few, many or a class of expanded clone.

CGSSQSEGRFTDTQYF,TGTGGCAGCAGTCAATCCGAGGGGCGCTTCACAGATACGCAGTATTTT,TRBV28,TRBJ2-3,.,.
CASSESVQGGISPLHF,TGTGCCAGCAGTGAATCGGTCCAGGGGGGTATTTCACCCCTCCACTTT,TRBV25-1,TRBJ1-6,TRBD1,.
CAWRIDRDGYNSPLHF,TGTGCCTGGAGAATTGACAGGGACGGCTATAATTCACCCCTCCACTTT,TRBV30,TRBJ1-6,TRBD1,.
CASSLNLATNEKLFF,TGTGCCAGCAGCTTGAATCTGGCAACTAATGAAAAACTGTTTTTT,TRBV7-9,TRBJ1-4,.,few
CASSARRGETYNEQFF,TGTGCCAGCAGTGCGCGACGGGGGGAAACCTACAATGAGCAGTTCTTC,TRBV6-1,TRBJ2-1,TRBD2,many
CASSLVGRGRYEQYF,TGTGCCAGCAGCTTGGTCGGACGCGGACGTTACGAGCAGTACTTC,TRBV5-6,TRBJ2-7,.,many
CASSLPGTGYTEAFF,TGCGCCAGCAGCCTACCCGGGACAGGGTACACTGAAGCTTTCTTT,TRBV5-1,TRBJ1-1,TRBD1,many
CASSYSSPSTDTQYF,TGTGCCAGCAGTTACTCGAGTCCTAGCACAGATACGCAGTATTTT,TRBV6-6,TRBJ2-3,.,few
CSAKPGTLDTEAFF,TGCAGTGCGAAACCCGGGACCCTGGACACTGAAGCTTTCTTT,TRBV20-1,TRBJ1-1,.,few
CASSLLAGKTETQYF,TGTGCCAGCAGCTTACTAGCGGGAAAGACGGAGACCCAGTACTTC,TRBV7-9,TRBJ2-5,TRBD2,.
CASSVSGGWSDTQYF,TGTGCCAGCAGCGTGAGCGGGGGATGGTCAGATACGCAGTATTTT,TRBV9,TRBJ2-3,TRBD2,few
CASRGGGVGYGYTF,TGTGCCAGCAGGGGGGGGGGCGTTGGCTATGGCTACACCTTC,TRBV6-1,TRBJ1-2,.,few
CASSLERNTGELFF,TGTGCCAGCAGTCTCGAGAGGAACACCGGGGAGCTGTTTTTT,TRBV27,TRBJ2-2,.,.
CSAPPGQGVLETQYF,TGCAGTGCTCCGCCCGGACAGGGGGTATTAGAGACCCAGTACTTC,TRBV20-1,TRBJ2-5,TRBD1,many
CASSLPGTMAFF,TGTGCCAGCAGCTTACCCGGGACTATGGCTTTCTTT,TRBV11-2,TRBJ1-1,.,many
CSARTSGRDTQYF,TGCAGTGCTAGAACTAGCGGGAGAGATACGCAGTATTTT,TRBV20-1,TRBJ2-3,TRBD2,many
CASSLEGPSGANVLTF,TGTGCCAGCAGTTTAGAGGGCCCCTCTGGGGCCAACGTCCTGACTTTC,TRBV12-3/TRBV12-4,TRBJ2-6,.,.
CASSQGTPTDTQYF,TGTGCCAGCAGTCAAGGGACCCCGACAGATACGCAGTATTTT,TRBV28,TRBJ2-3,.,few
CASSPRDPGTEKLFF,TGTGCCAGCAGTCCCCGGGACCCCGGTACTGAAAAACTGTTTTTT,TRBV12-3/TRBV12-4,TRBJ1-4,.,many
CATSHSNQPQHF,TGTGCCACCTCACATAGCAATCAGCCCCAGCATTTT,TRBV10-3,TRBJ1-5,.,few
CASSLAGGPLDEQFF,TGTGCCAGCAGTTTAGCGGGAGGGCCGCTCGATGAGCAGTTCTTC,TRBV12-3/TRBV12-4,TRBJ2-1,TRBD2,.
CASRGLRRSYNEQFF,TGTGCCAGCAGGGGACTCCGTCGCTCCTACAATGAGCAGTTCTTC,TRBV2,TRBJ2-1,.,.
CASSPGAGVPDTQYF,TGCGCCAGCAGCCCCGGGGCAGGGGTGCCAGATACGCAGTATTTT,TRBV4-1,TRBJ2-3,.,many
CASRRTGPGYTF,TGTGCCAGCAGGAGGACAGGACCTGGCTACACCTTC,TRBV12-3/TRBV12-4,TRBJ1-2,TRBD1,.
CASSLILAGYEQYF,TGTGCCAGCAGTTTAATACTAGCGGGATATGAGCAGTACTTC,TRBV28,TRBJ2-7,TRBD2,many
CASSLLGQGAYRTYEQYF,TGCGCCAGCAGCTTGTTAGGGCAGGGGGCGTACCGAACCTACGAGCAGTACTTC,TRBV5-1,TRBJ2-7,TRBD1,many
CASSQEGRRAGLNTGELFF,TGCGCCAGCAGCCAAGAAGGAAGGCGGGCGGGACTGAACACCGGGGAGCTGTTTTTT,TRBV4-1,TRBJ2-2,.,few
CSARDPTGKSGNTIYF,TGCAGTGCTAGAGATCCCACAGGGAAATCTGGAAACACCATATATTTT,TRBV20-1,TRBJ1-3,.,few
CASSLGPLLSGNTIYF,TGTGCCAGCAGCCTGGGACCGCTCCTCTCTGGAAACACCATATATTTT,TRBV11-1,TRBJ1-3,.,.
CASSPLGAETQYF,TGTGCCAGCAGCCCCCTAGGCGCCGAGACCCAGTACTTC,TRBV11-2,TRBJ2-5,.,many
CSAISSGSLSYEQYF,TGCAGTGCTATTTCATCCGGGAGCCTCTCCTACGAGCAGTACTTC,TRBV20-1,TRBJ2-7,.,.
CASSAAPRGQETQYF,TGTGCCAGCAGCGCGGCCCCCCGGGGGCAAGAGACCCAGTACTTC,TRBV7-2,TRBJ2-5,.,many
CASSRGSGATTGELFF,TGTGCCAGCAGCCGGGGTTCGGGGGCGACCACCGGGGAGCTGTTTTTT,TRBV7-3,TRBJ2-2,.,.
CASSTGTLAYEQFF,TGTGCCAGCAGTACCGGGACGTTGGCGTATGAGCAGTTCTTC,TRBV6-2/TRBV6-3,TRBJ2-1,.,.
CASTTSGLPNEQFF,TGTGCCAGTACCACTAGCGGGCTCCCGAATGAGCAGTTCTTC,TRBV19,TRBJ2-1,TRBD2,.
CAWSAGNDGNEQFF,TGTGCCTGGAGTGCAGGAAACGACGGGAATGAGCAGTTCTTC,TRBV30,TRBJ2-1,.,many
CAWSSSGGHEQYF,TGTGCCTGGAGCTCCAGCGGGGGCCACGAGCAGTACTTC,TRBV30,TRBJ2-7,TRBD2,few
CASRRPDVSTGELFF,TGTGCCAGCAGACGACCGGATGTGAGCACCGGGGAGCTGTTTTTT,TRBV6-2/TRBV6-3,TRBJ2-2,.,many
CASSQDVGGYEQYF,TGTGCCAGCAGCCAAGATGTGGGGGGCTACGAGCAGTACTTC,TRBV3-1,TRBJ2-7,.,many
CASSPRLEITYNEQFF,TGCGCCAGCAGCCCCCGACTAGAAATTACCTACAATGAGCAGTTCTTC,TRBV4-1,TRBJ2-1,.,few
CASSASGTIYNEQFF,TGTGCCAGCAGCGCGTCTGGGACCATCTACAATGAGCAGTTCTTC,TRBV12-3/TRBV12-4,TRBJ2-1,.,many
CASSDVGPSTDTQYF,TGTGCCAGCAGTGATGTGGGACCGAGCACAGATACGCAGTATTTT,TRBV2,TRBJ2-3,.,many
CASSSRDLQYF,TGTGCCAGCAGCTCGAGGGACCTTCAGTACTTC,TRBV7-9,TRBJ2-4,.,.
CASRVWGGVNNEQFF,TGTGCCAGCAGAGTTTGGGGGGGTGTGAACAATGAGCAGTTCTTC,TRBV6-1,TRBJ2-1,TRBD2,many